The entry that follows covers one TCR beta chain sequence. The data belong to a study of blood T cell repertoires in COVID-19. Study in general: Some COVID-19 samples were acute and others convalescent; all came from the United States, Italy and Spain.

The CDR3 runs 14 residues. V lost 4 bases and J 5 bases, leaving 15 bases between the germline ends. CDR1 and CDR2 (germline): SGHRS, YFSETQ. Authors' analysis steps: Nucleated cell counts were estimated from reference gene primer amplification. Method: immunoSEQ multiplex PCR; TCRdb's copy keeps in-frame clones and lacks some. V, J and clone size were drawn from that table, and D and trimming were deduced from the DNA. The sample shows approximately 150,000 clones, roughly 82% of them seen only once. The V call is TRBV5-1, the J call TRBJ2-5, with no clear D. The sample comprised peripheral blood. The TCR sequence derives from a woman in her 70s with acute or convalescent COVID-19. The chain's CDR3 is CASSLTRAAETQYF. In nucleotides, the CDR3 is TGCGCCAGCAGCCTCACCCGTGCGGCTGAGACCCAGTACTTC.